This TCR beta chain was profiled in a study of T cell repertoires in cytomegalovirus infection. Turning to this clonotype: Its antigen is not known.

TCRdb reprocessed the reads via MiXCR and lists one record per CDR3 protein. Here the sample spans approximately 600,000 distinct CDR3 sequences, approximately 40% being singletons. The junction had 14 bases not matched to a gene; V was cut back by 4 bases and J by 4 bases. This CDR3 has 19 amino acids. Germline V gene lookup returns CDR1 SGHDT and CDR2 YYEEEE. This TCR was sampled from a human donor in good health (CMV status not recorded). Some clones in this sample may be carry-over from other donors' samples. The rearrangement uses TRBV5-6 and TRBJ2-2; 12 bases align to TRBD2. Sample: cultured PBMCs, taken from culture after CMV antigen stimulation. CDR3 in DNA: TGTGCCAGCAGCCCGGGATGGCTAGCGGGAGGGCCCAGCACCGGGGAGCTGTTTTTT. Amino acid sequence: CASSPGWLAGGPSTGELFF.